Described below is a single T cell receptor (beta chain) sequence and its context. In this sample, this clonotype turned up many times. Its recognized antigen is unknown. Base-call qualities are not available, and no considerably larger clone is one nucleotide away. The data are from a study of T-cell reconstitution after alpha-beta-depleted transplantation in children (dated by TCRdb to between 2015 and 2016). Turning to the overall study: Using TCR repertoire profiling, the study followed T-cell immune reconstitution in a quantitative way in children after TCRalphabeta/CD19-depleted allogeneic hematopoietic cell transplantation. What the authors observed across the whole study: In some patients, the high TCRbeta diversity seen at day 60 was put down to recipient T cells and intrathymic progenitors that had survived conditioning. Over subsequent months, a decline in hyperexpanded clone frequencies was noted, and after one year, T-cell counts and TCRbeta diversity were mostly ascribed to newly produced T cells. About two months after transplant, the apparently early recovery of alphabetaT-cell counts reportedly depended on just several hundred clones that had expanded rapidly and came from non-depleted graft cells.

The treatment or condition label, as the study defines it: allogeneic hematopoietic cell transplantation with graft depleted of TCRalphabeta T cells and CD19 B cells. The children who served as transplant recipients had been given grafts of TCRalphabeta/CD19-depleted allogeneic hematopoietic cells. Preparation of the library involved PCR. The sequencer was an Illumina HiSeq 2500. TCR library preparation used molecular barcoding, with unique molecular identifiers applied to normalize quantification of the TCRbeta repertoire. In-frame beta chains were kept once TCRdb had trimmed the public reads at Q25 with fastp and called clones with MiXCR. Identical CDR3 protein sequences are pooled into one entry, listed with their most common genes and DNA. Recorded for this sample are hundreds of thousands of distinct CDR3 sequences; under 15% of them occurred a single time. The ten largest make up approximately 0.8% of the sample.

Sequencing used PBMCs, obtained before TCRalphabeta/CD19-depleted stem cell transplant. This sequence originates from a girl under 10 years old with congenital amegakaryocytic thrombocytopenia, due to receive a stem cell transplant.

At the DNA level, the sequence is TGTGCCAGCAGCTTGGGAGGAGCTGGAAACACCATATATTTT. It translates as CASSLGGAGNTIYF. The sequence links TRBV28 to TRBJ1-3; confidence is insufficient to name the D gene. V is clipped by 6 bases and J by 2 bases, and the sequence between their germline boundaries is 11 bases long. According to the germline V gene, CDR1 reads MDHEN and CDR2 reads SYDVKM. The CDR3 goes from the cysteine to the phenylalanine over 14 residues. Left in the record is the CDR3 DNA by itself, 42 bases read in frame from the first base.